This entry describes one T cell receptor beta chain. Using the 5' RACE reads, TCRdb records one entry per CDR3 protein without DNA. This sample lists some 440,000 distinct CDR3 sequences; its ten largest clones have over 1.3%. The CDR3 consists of 20 residues. Germline CDR1 and CDR2: ENHRY and SYGVKD. The data were taken from a study of T cells expressing NK-cell markers. Study-level information: The study sequenced eight donors, seven HCMV-seropositive and one seronegative.

Sequencing was done on a sample of blood T cells: a sorted CD56 or NKG2C T cell subset, CD4+ or CD8+ T cells, or bulk PBMC T cells (not recorded which). This sequence originates from a woman aged 50 to 60 in good health. V and J are TRBV10-3 and TRBJ2-1; TCRdb selects TRBD2, and the lack of DNA leaves this call unchecked. CDR3 sequence: CAISALSSAWSSGRAHEQFF.